The 22 T cell receptor beta chains below all came from one sample that was sequenced in a study of blood T cells in healthy people across ages. Next came a second PCR, run for about 6 to 12 cycles, which used a sample-barcoded 5' primer along with a J-beta primer mix. TCRdb fed the 5' RACE reads into MiXCR, producing one record per CDR3 protein. The data contain about 290,000 distinct CDR3 sequences, roughly 26% of them seen just once; the ten biggest clones take up around 30%. The source material was blood. These receptors were taken from a woman aged 65 to 85 in good health.

The chain combines TRBV7-2 with TRBJ2-4; D is undetermined. Deletions cut 5 bases from V and 3 bases from J, with 17 bases between. CDR1 and CDR2 from the germline V gene are SGHTA and FQGNSA. This CDR3 is 16 amino acids long. In DNA, the CDR3 is TGTGCCAGCAGCCCGGGTGGATCGTGGGTCAAAAACATTCAGTACTTC. It is translated as CASSPGGSWVKNIQYF. Full variable domain (remainder filled in from reference TRBV7-2 and TRBJ2-4): GAGVSQSPSNKVTEKGKDVELRCDPISGHTALYWYRQSLGQGLEFLIYFQGNSAPDKSGLPSDRFSAERTGGSVSTLTIQRTQQEDSAVYLCASSPGGSWVKNIQYFGAGTRLSVL.

This clonotype was picked up a small number of times. V usage is TRBV6-5 and J usage is TRBJ1-4; D unresolved. V was cut by 4 bases and J by 3 bases, with 12 bases left in between. Per the germline V gene, CDR1 is MNHEY and CDR2 is SVGAGI. This CDR3 is built from 15 residues. CDR3 DNA sequence: TGTGCCAGCAGTTCCGCTGGAGCGGCTAATGAAAAACTGTTTTTT. Its translation: CASSSAGAANEKLFF.

The sample holds a few counts of this clonotype. This chain connects TRBV28 to TRBJ2-7; D uncertain. Germline-derived CDR1 and CDR2 are MDHEN and SYDVKM. The CDR3 is 14 amino acids. Trimming stripped 3 bases from V and 7 bases from J, with 16 bases between. This chain's CDR3 is CASSFAEKALEQYF. The CDR3 DNA reads as TGTGCCAGCAGTTTTGCAGAGAAAGCGTTGGAGCAGTACTTC.

This clonotype was observed a handful of times. The chain couples TRBV5-4 to TRBJ2-2; D ambiguous. Trimming cost V 4 bases and J 4 bases, with 20 bases left between them. Germline-derived CDR1 and CDR2 are SGHNT and YYREEE (reference sequence). This CDR3 contains 17 residues. The chain's CDR3 is CASSPALAAKGTGELFF. CDR3 in DNA: TGTGCCAGCAGCCCTGCCCTGGCGGCCAAGGGCACCGGGGAGCTGTTTTTT. Full variable domain (missing parts from reference TRBV5-4 and TRBJ2-2): ETGVTQSPTHLIKTRGQQVTLRCSSQSGHNTVSWYQQALGQGPQFIFQYYREEENGRGNFPPRFSGLQFPNYSSELNVNALELDDSALYLCASSPALAAKGTGELFFGEGSRLTVL.

The chain combines TRBV20-1 with TRBJ1-2; the D gene is possibly TRBD1 (6 bases). The ends were cut back, 0 bases at V and 0 bases at J, with 11 bases in the middle. The CDR3 is 15 amino acids. Looked up from germline, CDR1 is DFQATT and CDR2 is SNEGSKA (reference sequence). CDR3 sequence: CSAREIQGANYGYTF. The CDR3 nucleotides read TGCAGTGCTAGAGAAATACAGGGAGCTAACTATGGCTACACCTTC.

This clonotype was found a few times. This rearrangement joins TRBV6-1 to TRBJ2-6, with 7 bases fitting TRBD1. Per germline, CDR1 MNHNS and CDR2 SASEGT. The CDR3 loop spans 16 amino acids. V lost 6 bases, J lost 2 bases, and 7 bases stayed unmatched. CDR3 protein: CASRPDTGAGANVLTF. For the CDR3, the DNA is TGTGCCAGCAGACCCGACACAGGGGCTGGGGCCAACGTCCTGACTTTC.

This chain links TRBV29-1 with TRBJ2-5; D is ambiguous. The J call may not be correct, given that the DNA end is closer to TRBJ2-1. Germline lookup yields CDR1 SQVTM and CDR2 ANQGSEA. CDR3 length equals 13 residues. In DNA, the CDR3 is TGCAGCGTTGAGTTGCGCTATGACAATGAGCAGTTCTTC. Its protein product is CSVELRYDNEQFF.

The sample holds a few counts of this clonotype. For the CDR3, the DNA is TGTGCCAGCAGCAAGACTAGCGAAAACATTCAGTACTTC. This codes for CASSKTSENIQYF. The chain employs TRBV7-2 and TRBJ2-4, with 8 positions matching TRBD2. The CDR3 is made up of 13 amino acids. Germline CDR1 and CDR2: SGHTA and FQGNSA. V was pared by 5 bases and J by 5 bases, with 2 bases of the junction left unmatched. Using reference TRBV7-2 and TRBJ2-4 for the parts outside the CDR3, the full variable domain is GAGVSQSPSNKVTEKGKDVELRCDPISGHTALYWYRQSLGQGLEFLIYFQGNSAPDKSGLPSDRFSAERTGGSVSTLTIQRTQQEDSAVYLCASSKTSENIQYFGAGTRLSVL.

The V call is TRBV10-3, the J call TRBJ1-5, with 10 positions matching TRBD1. CDR1 is ENHRY and CDR2 is SYGVKD in the germline V gene. V dropped 0 bases and J dropped 10; count of bases not matched to a gene: 6. This CDR3 comprises 15 residues. The CDR3 loop is CAISESTGGIGPQHF. The CDR3 DNA follows: TGTGCCATCAGTGAGTCGACAGGGGGCATCGGCCCCCAGCATTTT.

The chain recombines TRBV9 with TRBJ2-4; 10 nucleotides line up with TRBD1. Germline CDR1 and CDR2: SGDLS and YYNGEE. This CDR3 has 16 residues. Trimming took 3 bases from V and 6 from J; bases not matched to a gene: 9. Here the CDR3 DNA reads TGTGCCAGCAGCGCGGGGGACAGGGGAGGAGGAAACATTCAGTACTTC. Translated, it gives CASSAGDRGGGNIQYF. Based on the CDR3 plus reference TRBV9 and TRBJ2-4, the full variable domain is DSGVTQTPKHLITATGQRVTLRCSPRSGDLSVYWYQQSLDQGLQFLIQYYNGEERAKGNILERFSAQQFPDLHSELNLSSLELGDSALYFCASSAGDRGGGNIQYFGAGTRLSVL.

J is TRBJ2-5 and V is TRBV10-1; D perhaps matches TRBD2 (6 bases). This CDR3 region has 13 residues. The V gene lost 10 bases and the J gene lost 2 bases, with 14 bases spanning the gap. Germline V gene lookup returns CDR1 WNHNN and CDR2 SYGVQD (reference sequence). CDR3 sequence: CATSRTKQETQYF. The CDR3 DNA follows: TGCGCCACCTCCAGGACTAAACAAGAGACCCAGTACTTC.

This sequence joins TRBV7-2 and TRBJ2-3; no definite D call. Germline lookup yields CDR1 SGHTA and CDR2 FQGNSA. V was pared by 3 bases and J by 4 bases, with 14 bases between. This CDR3 contains 15 residues. The CDR3 DNA sequence: TGTGCCAGCAGCTTTCCTGAAGATGAGGCAGATACGCAGTATTTT. This codes for CASSFPEDEADTQYF.

The V gene is TRBV7-9, the J gene TRBJ2-1, with a possible D match to TRBD1 (8 bases). The V and J ends lost 5 bases and 5 bases respectively, with 22 bases between them. This CDR3 is 17 amino acids long. The germline gives CDR1 SEHNR, CDR2 FQNEAQ (reference sequence). CDR3 nucleotide sequence: TGTGCCAGCAGCCCCCGGACAGGGAGGGCTTGGGACAATGAGCAGTTCTTC. It codes for CASSPRTGRAWDNEQFF.

The V and J genes are TRBV20-1 and TRBJ2-7; D is unresolved. Germline CDR1 is DFQATT and CDR2 is SNEGSKA (reference sequence). The CDR3 is 11 residues long. The V end lost 1 base, the J end lost 4 bases, and 5 bases lay between the germline ends. The CDR3 DNA follows: TGCAGTGCTAGAGTCTTATACGAGCAGTACTTC. This translates into CSARVLYEQYF.

This clonotype has a handful of counts. V is TRBV7-2 and J is TRBJ1-5; possible D gene TRBD1, 6 bases. Germline assignment: CDR1 SGHTA and CDR2 FQGNSA. The CDR3 is 13 residues long. V gave up 4 bases and J gave up 10 bases, with 14 bases separating them. The CDR3 here is CASSSSPGGPQHF. The CDR3 DNA is TGTGCCAGCAGCTCTTCACCCGGGGGCCCCCAGCATTTT.

The chain has TRBV5-1 and TRBJ2-1; possibly TRBD2 for D (6 bases). There are 14 residues in the CDR3. Trimming shortened V by 0 bases and J by 10 bases, and 14 bases separated the two germline ends. Germline V CDR1 and CDR2: SGHRS, YFSETQ. This CDR3 is CASSLGFGGGEQFF. In DNA form, the CDR3 reads TGCGCCAGCAGCTTGGGCTTCGGTGGAGGGGAGCAGTTCTTC.

A few counts support this clonotype. The J gene is TRBJ2-5, the V gene TRBV5-1; D might be TRBD1 or TRBD2, each matching 6 bases. Germline V gene data show CDR1 as SGHRS and CDR2 as YFSETQ. This CDR3 region has 15 residues. V was pared by 0 bases and J by 5 bases, with 14 bases between. The CDR3 DNA follows: TGCGCCAGCAGCTTGGGGGGGGCCGGGGGCGAGACCCAGTACTTC. Its translation: CASSLGGAGGETQYF.

This clonotype occurred a few times. A much larger clone lies one base from this, so it may be a read error. CDR3 nucleotide sequence: TGCGCCAGCAGCCAAGTGATGGGGTCTGGTGAAAAACTGTTTTTT. It is translated as CASSQVMGSGEKLFF. The chain uses TRBV4-1 and TRBJ1-4; D is unclear. V was shortened by 1 base and J by 7 bases, with 13 bases between the two germline ends. Germline loops: CDR1 MGHRA, CDR2 YSYEKL. The CDR3 contains 15 residues.

Here the CDR3 DNA reads TGTGCCAGCAACCCTGCCCCATCGGGTGACACCATATATTTT. It yields the protein CASNPAPSGDTIYF. This chain connects TRBV18 to TRBJ1-3; D not resolved. Deletions cut 8 bases from V and 8 bases from J, with 19 bases between. The CDR3 is 14 residues long. Looked up from germline, CDR1 is KGHSH and CDR2 is LQKENI.

The CDR3 here is CASSPGTSGRSHEQFF. The CDR3 coding sequence is TGTGCCAGCAGCCCCGGAACTAGCGGGAGATCCCATGAGCAGTTCTTC. The V call is TRBV4-2, the J call TRBJ2-5, with 11 bases matching TRBD2. The assigned J gene may be wrong: the sequence end matches TRBJ2-1 better. Germline-derived CDR1 and CDR2 are LGHNA and YNFKEQ. The CDR3 loop spans 16 amino acids.

Ten or more counts support this clonotype. The chain employs TRBV29-1 and TRBJ2-2, with 8 bases that match TRBD2. CDR1 and CDR2 from the germline V gene are SQVTM and ANQGSEA. Trimming removed 3 bases from V and 2 bases from J; junction bases left unmatched: 11. The CDR3 covers 17 residues. The CDR3 loop is CSVDRADGRVNTGELFF. CDR3 bases: TGCAGCGTTGATCGGGCAGACGGGAGGGTCAACACCGGGGAGCTGTTTTTT.

This clonotype was recorded a few times. The chain joins TRBV29-1 to TRBJ2-3; TRBD2 agrees at 15 bases. Trimming removed 3 bases from V and 0 bases from J; junction bases left unmatched: 1. The CDR3 loop spans 16 amino acids. Germline CDR1 SQVTM, CDR2 ANQGSEA. The CDR3 here is CSVDGTSGRSTDTQYF. CDR3 bases: TGCAGCGTTGATGGGACTAGCGGGAGGAGCACAGATACGCAGTATTTT.